This T cell receptor (beta chain) comes out of a study of cytomegalovirus exposure and HLA in healthy donors (dated by TCRdb to the late 2010s). Study-wide context: In an earlier analysis of 587 of the donors, 250 to 350 Gb of sequence data and approximately 100 million unique TCR beta sequences from roughly 200 million T cells were reported. Roughly 300 gigabases of sequencing data and approximately 85 million unique TCR sequences were included in an early release covering 500 to 750 HLA-typed donors. Of the roughly 390 genotyped donors, approximately 83% fell in the genetic ancestry cluster associated with self-reported Caucasian donors. The study aimed to test whether signatures of past pathogen exposure could be identified by cataloging public T cell receptors. The study profiled the T cell repertoires of 666 subjects by immunosequencing and related them to cytomegalovirus serostatus. Besides the first cohort of 666 subjects, a separate validation cohort made up of 95 to 150 different subjects was used. To predict cytomegalovirus infection status, the study combined high-throughput TCR immunosequencing, statistical association of individual TCRs with disease status, and machine learning. In a later analysis, previously published TCR beta repertoires from 666 donors were re-analyzed and high-resolution HLA genotyping was added so that TCR occurrence patterns could be studied. Rather than using new phenotypic data, the later analysis identified candidate immune exposures from TCR beta sequences and from how often those sequences occurred across donors. An earlier analysis of several hundred of the donors applied high-throughput TCR beta sequencing to assess whether each TCR beta V gene segment acted as functional or pseudogenic. Donor age, sex, ethnicity and CMV serostatus were collected together with the repertoire data. A later genetic analysis took genome-wide SNP genotypes for about 55% of the 666 donors and used that subset as a discovery cohort. Every discovery cohort repertoire had been produced on one sequencing platform. HLA typing covered class I and class II loci at four-digit resolution. The number of typed donors differed by locus: about 620-640 for A, B, C, DRB1 and DQB1; 500 to 550 for DQA1; about 600 for DPA1; and about 470 for DPB1. Roughly 5 DR-DQ haplotypes were handled as single units for association and clustering, since linkage in the cohort was strong. Among a few hundred genotyped donors of the cohort, an average of roughly 240,000 unique TCR beta nucleotide sequences were sequenced per donor, 15% to 20% of them non-productive. Beyond this particular receptor, the publication reports: A few of the identified cytomegalovirus-associated TCR beta chains were confirmed in vitro to be specific for cytomegalovirus antigens. Because counts were too low, about 18 rarely observed V segments, including chromosome 9 orphons, were left out of the earlier analysis of some 640 of the donors. Most TCR sequences were observed very rarely across donors, whereas some public TCRs were present in many individuals. In a later analysis, the rate of TCR association differed among HLA loci, with DRB1 alleles having the most associated TCRs and HLA-C alleles having the fewest. An association between a missense DCLRE1C variant and V-gene and J-gene trimming of TCR beta chains was found in a later genetic analysis and replicated in an independent cohort. According to a later analysis, most CMV-associated TCR beta chains appeared to be HLA-restricted, and the HLA associations seemed to be driven largely by CMV exposure. HLA typing was unavailable for some donors at each locus, so association tests used only the typed subset. When HLA alleles, especially DR and DQ, strongly co-occurred, TCR associations were difficult to assign to individual alleles. The classifier was reported to diagnose cytomegalovirus status with high specificity and sensitivity in both the original cohort and the validation cohort. Compared with the 666-donor mean, donors in an Asian-associated ancestry cluster had fewer N-insertions in productive TCRs, according to a later genetic analysis. The authors suggested that the approach could potentially be extended to other disease states and immunological phenotypes. A further reported finding was that TCR beta sequences accurately predicted the HLA-A and HLA-B alleles for most subjects in the first cohort. A cluster of highly shared sequence variants was judged likely to represent a technical artifact of the sequencing pipeline. Presence/absence analyses assumed roughly uniform sequencing depth across donors, an assumption that may not hold. For the cohort, immune exposure information was limited to CMV serostatus. Broadly in line with IMGT annotations, most TCR beta V segments showed up in productive rearrangements about 87% or about 30% of the time in an earlier analysis of around 550 of the donors. According to a later analysis, parvovirus B19, influenza, CMV and Epstein-Barr virus appeared linked to several top co-occurrence clusters. In this cohort, only TCR beta chains were sequenced, and detectable features were limited by the absence of alpha or paired-chain data. Linkage disequilibrium might explain the correlated functional status among segregating V segments, but an unknown experimental factor could not be ruled out. Because the 87-base-pair reads could not distinguish some IMGT-functional V segments, including TRBV6-2 and TRBV6-3, those segments were excluded. In a later analysis, HLA-associated TCR beta chains showed more clonal expansion and lower generation probabilities than non-associated chains that were equally common. In a later analysis, some 18,000 TCR beta sequences were associated with specific HLA alleles at a false discovery rate of 0.05. The study listed approximately 150 TCR beta chains as associated with cytomegalovirus.

The cohort comprised some 730 healthy bone marrow donors. At the time of sampling, every cohort member was nominally healthy, though immune exposures that went unrecorded were likely present. The donor was CMV seronegative and was included in the group of 352 seronegative cohort members. Every donor gave a peripheral blood sample, and the peripheral blood mononuclear cells from that sample were used for TCR beta sequencing. The Qiagen DNeasy Blood Extraction Kit was used to extract genomic DNA from the blood cell samples. Comments on this clone: Its antigen is still unknown. No much larger clonotype is one base removed from it; base qualities were not supplied.

The library came from the immunoSEQ multiplex PCR assay. For the multiplex PCR, a mixture combining 60 forward primers for TCR Vbeta segments and 13 reverse primers for TCR Jbeta segments was used. A multiplex PCR assay on genomic DNA amplified the CDR3 region of rearranged TCR beta genes. Amplified TCR beta libraries were sequenced as 87-base-pair reads on the Illumina HiSeq System. The authors processed their data as follows. A later analysis tallied 75 million to 95 million unique TCR beta chains across the 650 to 750 repertoires, and around 10 million of those chains were shared by two or more donors. Raw reads were error-corrected and collapsed into unique sequences with a nearest-neighbor algorithm that merged closely related sequences to remove PCR and sequencing errors. CDR3 sequences were aligned to IMGT reference sequences to assign V, D and J gene segments. For a sequence to be retained, a match of at least six nucleotides to both a V gene segment and a J gene segment was required. A rearrangement was called productive if the CDR3 had no stop codons and remained in frame with V and J, and every other rearrangement was called non-productive. Following IMGT convention, CDR3 was defined as the stretch from the second conserved V-encoded cysteine up to the conserved J-encoded phenylalanine. The earlier analysis of a few hundred of the donors excluded any sequence lacking an unambiguous match to a single V gene segment. An earlier analysis of 587 of the donors classified V segments as functional when productive rearrangements were above 56.7% and as segregating when the standard deviation between donors was above 5%. A statistical classification framework was developed to diagnose cytomegalovirus status using the catalog of TCR beta chain sequences. In a later analysis, TCR nucleotide sequences were compared against IMGT/GENE-DB human TR gene sequences so that V and J genes could be assigned. A later analysis assigned CDR3 sequences and most-parsimonious VDJ recombination scenarios with the TCRdist pipeline. In a later analysis, every TCR beta chain was defined by the combination of its CDR3 amino acid sequence and its V-gene family, and reads without a unique V-gene family were dropped. To address suspected cross-contamination and a sequencing artifact, a later analysis removed roughly 640 highly shared, low-generation-probability nucleotide sequences. In a later analysis, a clonal expansion index was calculated for each public chain from normalized within-repertoire ranks of inferred template counts. In a later analysis, generation probabilities were computed using a VDJ recombination model fitted to out-of-frame rearrangements, and the results were checked against IGoR. In a later analysis, TCR-TCR, TCR-HLA and TCR-CMV co-occurrence was scored with hypergeometric tests, and a repertoire-size bias correction was applied to TCR pairs. A later analysis estimated false discovery rates by permuting HLA or CMV assignments 20 times. In a later analysis, co-occurring TCRs were grouped with DBSCAN, and TCRdist sequence similarity was added when clustering was performed within HLA-allele-positive subsets. For co-occurrence clustering, repertoires with fewer than 30,000 or more than 120,000 public chains were excluded, along with five repertoires with anomalous nucleotide sharing. TCRdb obtained this table from immuneACCESS and retained in-frame rearrangements with V and J assigned. These tables miss some clones; where compared with another copy, unresolved V genes account for less than half of the shortfall, and the remainder is unexplained. V, J and clone size were drawn from that table, and D and trimming were deduced from the DNA. Within this sample are about 100,000 clones, with 75% to 90% of them counted one time only. Less than 5% of the sample rests with the top ten.

V is cut by 1 base and J by 5 bases, and the space between the germline ends is 15 bases. The CDR3 runs 15 residues from the cysteine to the phenylalanine. The CDR3 DNA has 45 bases and is translated from base 1. Based on the germline V gene, the CDR1 and CDR2 sequences are SGDLS and YYNGEE. Sequencing was done on a sample of PBMCs. This clonotype originated in a man aged 30 to 45 in good health and CMV-seronegative. Recombination linked TRBV9 to TRBJ1-2; possibly the D gene is TRBD1, per 6 matching bases. The CDR3 here reads CASSVQAGVEYGYTF. Read as DNA, the sequence is TGTGCCAGCAGCGTACAAGCAGGGGTAGAGTATGGCTACACCTTC.